One and the same sample provided the 24 T cell receptor beta chains below, sequenced in a study of OX40 agonist ivuxolimab in advanced cancers. Here immunoSEQ multiplex PCR was the method, and the copy in TCRdb shows in-frame clones only, minus some. The sample has tens of thousands of clones; more than 70% are singletons. The sample was CD4+ or CD8+ T cells sorted from blood, taken in a trial of the OX40 agonist ivuxolimab. These receptors were obtained from an adult with an advanced solid tumor such as melanoma, head and neck, liver or kidney cancer.

The chain joins TRBV29-1 to TRBJ2-3; possibly TRBD2 for D (5 bases). The CDR3 length is 13 residues. V was cut by 8 bases and J by 4 bases, with 16 bases left in between. Germline CDR1 SQVTM, CDR2 ANQGSEA. In nucleotides, the CDR3 is TGCAGCCAAGCGAGGGATTTAGCAGATACGCAGTATTTT. Its protein is CSQARDLADTQYF.

The chain carries TRBV27 and TRBJ2-7; D gene ambiguous. This CDR3 region has 13 residues. V gave up 1 base and J gave up 4 bases, with 8 bases separating them. Germline V gene lookup returns CDR1 MNHEY and CDR2 SMNVEV (reference sequence). DNA for the CDR3: TGTGCCAGCAGTTTATTACAAGGATACGAGCAGTACTTC. It codes for CASSLLQGYEQYF.

This sequence joins TRBV2 and TRBJ1-5, with D possibly being TRBD1 (5 bases). Germline V gene sequence: CDR1 SNHLY, CDR2 FYNNEI. V lost 4 bases and J 7 bases, leaving 23 bases between the germline ends. The CDR3 is 17 residues long. The DNA of the CDR3 is TGTGCCAGCAGTGGCACCGGGGGGAGACGGCTAGTACAGCCCCAGCATTTT. It yields the protein CASSGTGGRRLVQPQHF.

This clone was detected a few times. The chain employs TRBV7-8 and TRBJ1-2; D is unclear. Germline-derived CDR1 and CDR2 are SGHVS and FQNEAQ. The CDR3 runs 12 residues. The ends were cut back, 1 base at V and 7 bases at J, with 7 bases in the middle. The CDR3: CASSLGVVGYTF. The CDR3, as DNA: TGTGCCAGCAGCTTAGGCGTGGTTGGCTACACCTTC.

The chain combines TRBV28 with TRBJ2-7, with unresolved D. The CDR3 is 12 amino acids. CDR1 is MDHEN and CDR2 is SYDVKM in the germline V gene. V dropped 8 bases and J dropped 1 base, with 9 bases sitting between them. For the CDR3, the DNA is TGTGCCAGCTCGGTGCGTTCCTACGAGCAGTACTTC. Protein sequence: CASSVRSYEQYF.

This clone was counted only a few times. The chain is built from TRBV28 and TRBJ2-3; 8 nucleotides align to TRBD2. Trimming cost V 5 bases and J 6 bases; bases outside gene matches: 13. CDR1 MDHEN and CDR2 SYDVKM come from the germline V gene. The CDR3 is made up of 16 amino acids. This CDR3 reads CASSLASGSWSDTQYF. The CDR3 DNA follows: TGTGCCAGCAGTCTCGCCAGCGGGAGCTGGAGTGATACGCAGTATTTT.

The chain is built from TRBV10-3 and TRBJ1-5, with TRBD1 matching 7 bases. The V gene's germline CDR1 is ENHRY and CDR2 SYGVKD. CDR3 length equals 15 residues. Trimming removed 0 bases from V and 6 bases from J; junction bases left unmatched: 5. The CDR3 bases are TGTGCCATCAGTGAGTCGGACAGGAAGAGTCAGCCCCAGCATTTT. Amino acids: CAISESDRKSQPQHF.

The V and J genes are TRBV7-9 and TRBJ1-2; D gene ambiguous. Germline V gene lookup returns CDR1 SEHNR and CDR2 FQNEAQ (reference sequence). This CDR3 comprises 13 residues. Trimming removed 1 base at V and 4 bases at J, with 7 bases between. The CDR3 spells CASSLGIIYGYTF. CDR3 nucleotides: TGTGCCAGCAGCTTAGGCATCATCTATGGCTACACCTTC.

The chain recombines TRBV5-8 with TRBJ1-5, with 8 positions matching TRBD1. The CDR3 sequence is 15 residues long. Germline assignment: CDR1 SGHTS and CDR2 YDEGEE. V trimming: 3 bases; J trimming: 3 bases; junction bases outside the gene matches: 5. The CDR3 coding sequence is TGTGCCAGCAGCTCTGGGACAGGTATCAATCAGCCCCAGCATTTT. The encoded protein is CASSSGTGINQPQHF.

The V call is TRBV5-1, the J call TRBJ1-1; D not resolved. V shed 0 bases and J shed 8 bases, with 14 bases lying between them. Germline CDR1 is SGHRS and CDR2 is YFSETQ. This CDR3 is built from 14 residues. CDR3 nucleotide sequence: TGCGCCAGCAGCTTGGAGTTACGGGGTTTAGAAGCTTTCTTT. Translating it yields CASSLELRGLEAFF.

The chain joins TRBV7-9 to TRBJ2-1, with unresolved D. Looked up from germline, CDR1 is SEHNR and CDR2 is FQNEAQ (reference sequence). The CDR3 is 17 amino acids. Between the trimmed V and J ends, which lost 0 bases and 3 bases, there was a span of 15 bases. CDR3 residues: CASSLAWNIGLYNEQFF. CDR3 in DNA: TGTGCCAGCAGCTTAGCTTGGAATATCGGCCTCTACAATGAGCAGTTCTTC.

The rearrangement joins TRBV19 to TRBJ1-5; 12 bases are shared with TRBD1. This CDR3 has 15 residues. CDR1 is LNHDA, CDR2 SQIVND, per germline (reference sequence). The trim removed 9 bases at V and 2 bases at J, leaving 5 bases unmatched. The CDR3 here is CASNRDRGRNQPQHF. The DNA of the CDR3 is TGTGCCAGCAATAGGGACAGGGGGCGCAATCAGCCCCAGCATTTT.

This sequence joins TRBV10-1 and TRBJ1-1; 9 bases are shared with TRBD1. Per the germline V gene, CDR1 is WNHNN and CDR2 is SYGVQD (reference sequence). The CDR3 spans 15 residues. The V and J ends lost 2 bases and 4 bases, in that order; junction bases with no gene match: 5. CDR3 nucleotide sequence: TGCGCCAGCAGTGAGCACGGGACAGGGTCCACTGAAGCTTTCTTT. It specifies CASSEHGTGSTEAFF.

This CDR3 is CASGQGASNEQFF. In nucleotides, the CDR3 is TGCGCCAGCGGGCAGGGAGCGTCCAATGAGCAGTTCTTC. The chain couples TRBV5-1 to TRBJ2-1; D tentatively reads TRBD1 or TRBD2 (5 bases each). This CDR3 is 13 amino acids long. The ends were cut back, 7 bases at V and 6 bases at J, with 14 bases in the middle. Looked up from germline, CDR1 is SGHRS and CDR2 is YFSETQ.

The V and J genes are TRBV5-4 and TRBJ1-2; D not certain. V lost 1 base and J lost 6, with 19 bases in between. The V gene's germline CDR1 is SGHNT and CDR2 YYREEE (reference sequence). CDR3 size: 16 residues. CDR3 loop: CASSLRAAAKGDGYTF. In DNA form, the CDR3 reads TGTGCCAGCAGCTTGAGGGCCGCCGCTAAGGGAGATGGCTACACCTTC.

V gene TRBV27 combines with J gene TRBJ1-2; no reliable D call. Germline V gene data show CDR1 as MNHEY and CDR2 as SMNVEV (reference sequence). The CDR3 runs 13 residues. V lost 4 bases and J lost 1, with 7 bases in between. The CDR3, as DNA: TGTGCCAGCAGTTCCCCGTATAACTATGGCTACACCTTC. This codes for CASSSPYNYGYTF.

The CDR3 reads CASRISGRVRTDTQYF. DNA for the CDR3: TGTGCCAGCAGGATTAGCGGGAGGGTGAGAACAGATACGCAGTATTTT. This chain connects TRBV28 to TRBJ2-3; 11 positions agree with TRBD2. CDR1 is MDHEN, CDR2 SYDVKM, per germline. The CDR3 is made up of 16 amino acids. The V gene end was trimmed by 6 bases and the J gene end by 3 bases; junction bases not matched to a gene: 8.

This clone was counted between two and nine times. J is TRBJ2-1 and V is TRBV13, with TRBD1 identical over 7 bases. J gave up 4 bases and V 4 bases, and 7 bases lay outside the gene matches. The germline CDR1 and CDR2 sequences are PRHDT and FYEKMQ (reference sequence). This CDR3 contains 15 residues. The CDR3 DNA sequence: TGTGCCAGCAGCTCGACAGGGTATGGGTACAATGAGCAGTTCTTC. Its translation: CASSSTGYGYNEQFF.

The V call is TRBV4-3, the J call TRBJ2-7; 9 bases agree with TRBD1. CDR1 is LGHNA, CDR2 YSLEER, per germline. The CDR3 sequence is 17 residues long. V shed 0 bases, J shed 2 bases, and the junction held 8 bases outside the gene matches. CDR3 residues: CASSQDPGQGKTYEQYF. CDR3 nucleotide sequence: TGCGCCAGCAGCCAAGATCCGGGACAGGGTAAGACCTACGAGCAGTACTTC.

J is TRBJ1-5 and V is TRBV5-1, with 10 bases lining up with TRBD1. Germline V gene data show CDR1 as SGHRS and CDR2 as YFSETQ. The length of the CDR3 is 16 residues. The J segment lost 4 bases and the V segment lost 0 bases, leaving 4 bases of the junction unmatched. The chain's CDR3 is CASSLGQGAGNQPQHF. DNA of the CDR3: TGCGCCAGCAGCTTGGGACAGGGGGCTGGTAATCAGCCCCAGCATTTT.

In DNA, the CDR3 is TGCAGCGTCCGTAGGCAGGGGGCCTGGGATGAGCAGTTCTTC. Protein product: CSVRRQGAWDEQFF. The chain is built from TRBV29-1 and TRBJ2-1; TRBD1 aligns across 8 bases. The CDR3 is 14 amino acids. J lost 8 bases, V lost 6 bases, and 12 bases had no gene match. Germline CDR1 SQVTM, CDR2 ANQGSEA.

The chain uses TRBV5-6 and TRBJ2-7, with D possibly being TRBD1 or TRBD2 (5 bases each). This CDR3 has 14 amino acids. Trimming removed 0 bases at V and 2 bases at J, with 9 bases between. The V gene's germline CDR1 is SGHDT and CDR2 YYEEEE. In nucleotides, the CDR3 is TGTGCCAGCAGCTTGGCGGGGACCGCCTACGAGCAGTACTTC. As protein: CASSLAGTAYEQYF. Full variable domain (rest looked up from reference TRBV5-6 and TRBJ2-7): DAGVTQSPTHLIKTRGQQVTLRCSPKSGHDTVSWYQQALGQGPQFIFQYYEEEERQRGNFPDRFSGHQFPNYSSELNVNALLLGDSALYLCASSLAGTAYEQYFGPGTRLTVT.

This chain uses TRBV4-1 with TRBJ2-7; the match to TRBD1 covers 9 bases. This CDR3 is 15 amino acids long. J lost 5 bases, V lost 2 bases, and 7 bases had no gene match. CDR1 and CDR2 from the germline V gene are MGHRA and YSYEKL. CDR3 protein: CASSQSGTGHDEQYF. The CDR3 DNA follows: TGCGCCAGCAGCCAAAGCGGGACAGGGCACGACGAGCAGTACTTC.

The count of this clone is one. V and J are TRBV5-6 and TRBJ1-6; the D is unclear. CDR1 and CDR2 from the germline V gene are SGHDT and YYEEEE. This CDR3 spans 13 amino acids. Trimming shortened V by 2 bases and J by 6 bases, and 6 bases separated the two germline ends. The CDR3 nucleotides read TGTGCCAGCAGCTTTATACCTAATTCACCCCTCCACTTT. Translating gives CASSFIPNSPLHF.